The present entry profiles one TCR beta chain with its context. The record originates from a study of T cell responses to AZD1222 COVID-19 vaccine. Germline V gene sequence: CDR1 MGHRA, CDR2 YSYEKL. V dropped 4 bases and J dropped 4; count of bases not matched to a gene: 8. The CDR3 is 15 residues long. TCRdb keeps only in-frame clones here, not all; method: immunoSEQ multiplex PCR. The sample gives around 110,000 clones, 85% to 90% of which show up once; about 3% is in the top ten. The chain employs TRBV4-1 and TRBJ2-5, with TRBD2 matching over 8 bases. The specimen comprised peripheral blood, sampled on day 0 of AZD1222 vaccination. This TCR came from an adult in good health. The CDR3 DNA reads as TGCGCCAGCAGCCCTCGCGGGGGGACTCTAGAGACCCAGTACTTC. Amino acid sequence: CASSPRGGTLETQYF.